The 8 T cell receptor beta chains given below trace back to one sample, sequenced in a study of CD8 T cells in Susac syndrome. RNA was extracted with the RNeasy kit, and a quantity of 0.5 to 1 ug was reverse transcribed using random hexamers. In TCRdb, the immunoSEQ multiplex PCR reads were re-called with MiXCR into one record per CDR3 protein. The sample has about 300,000 distinct CDR3 sequences, around nine tenths seen once; the top ten hold roughly 0.17%. Source material: CD8+ T cells from PBMCs. The receptors stem from a human donor with multiple sclerosis.

The chain uses TRBV14 and TRBJ2-7, with D hard to call. This CDR3 contains 12 residues. Germline V gene sequence: CDR1 SGHDN, CDR2 FVKESK. V was clipped by 1 base and J by 7 bases, with 8 bases between them. The CDR3 DNA follows: TGTGCCAGCAGCCAAGCCAGGTTTGAGCAGTACTTC. Protein sequence: CASSQARFEQYF. The complete variable domain, with remaining parts taken from reference TRBV14 and TRBJ2-7, reads EAGVTQFPSHSVIEKGQTVTLRCDPISGHDNLYWYRRVMGKEIKFLLHFVKESKQDESGMPNNRFLAERTGGTYSTLKVQPAELEDSGVYFCASSQARFEQYFGPGTRLTVT.

The chain combines TRBV3-1 with TRBJ2-7, with no clear D. Trimming cost V 4 bases and J 6 bases, with 16 bases left between them. This CDR3 is 14 amino acids long. From germline, CDR1 is LGHDT and CDR2 YNNKEL (reference sequence). CDR3 bases: TGTGCCAGCAGCCCCCCCCCACCCCGGATCGAGCAGTACTTC. This translates into CASSPPPPRIEQYF.

This chain uses TRBV12-3 or TRBV12-4 with TRBJ2-3; 8 bases agree with TRBD1. Losses at the gene ends were 4 bases for V and 11 bases for J; bases not matched to a gene: 14. CDR3 length: 15 residues. The CDR3, as DNA: TGTGCCAGCAGTTCGGGACAGGTCCTCTCCACCGGGCAGTATTTT. Protein sequence: CASSSGQVLSTGQYF.

The rearrangement links TRBV27 to TRBJ2-2; D is undetermined. The CDR3 consists of 15 residues. From germline, CDR1 is MNHEY and CDR2 SMNVEV (reference sequence). The V and J ends lost 1 base and 3 bases respectively, with 9 bases between them. The CDR3 loop reads CASSLFAGYTGELFF. The DNA for the CDR3 is TGTGCCAGCAGTTTATTCGCTGGATACACCGGGGAGCTGTTTTTT.

This rearrangement joins TRBV6-5 to TRBJ2-7; D remains unclear. Germline V gene lookup returns CDR1 MNHEY and CDR2 SVGAGI. CDR3 length: 13 residues. V lost 7 bases, J lost 5 bases, and 15 bases lay in between. For the CDR3, the DNA is TGTGCCAGCACCCACCCTGGGCTTGACGAGCAGTACTTC. This encodes CASTHPGLDEQYF.

This chain joins TRBV30 and TRBJ1-5; no clear D. Germline V gene sequence: CDR1 GTSNPN, CDR2 SVGIG (reference sequence). V lost 2 bases and J 0 bases, leaving 14 bases between the germline ends. The CDR3 runs 16 residues. CDR3 sequence (DNA): TGTGCCTGGAGTCCGGAGGCCGCTTATAGCAATCAGCCCCAGCATTTT. It translates to CAWSPEAAYSNQPQHF.

The chain uses TRBV7-8 and TRBJ2-1; no definite D call. The CDR3 totals 14 residues. Germline V gene sequence: CDR1 SGHVS, CDR2 FQNEAQ. Trimming left V 3 bases short and J 5 bases short, with 11 bases between. This CDR3 is CASSFYGPDNEQFF. For the CDR3, the DNA is TGTGCCAGCAGCTTTTATGGGCCCGACAATGAGCAGTTCTTC.

The rearrangement links TRBV7-9 to TRBJ2-4; D may be TRBD1 (6 bases). V lost 2 bases, J lost 13 bases, and 21 bases lay in between. CDR1 is SEHNR, CDR2 FQNEAQ, per germline (reference sequence). This CDR3 comprises 15 residues. CDR3 amino acids: CASSLPPQGLVRQYF. For the CDR3, the DNA is TGTGCCAGCAGCTTACCCCCTCAGGGGTTAGTGCGCCAGTACTTC.